This T cell receptor beta chain was recovered during a study of T cell responses to AZD1222 COVID-19 vaccine. General study points: Vaccine-related CD4 TCRs covered spike, predominating at 160-218 and 743-854. White British ancestry dominated among donors, who included more females, and clonal diversity was possibly underestimated.

A note on this clone: Antigen: not known.

Profiling relied on immunoSEQ multiplex PCR, and the TCRdb table lists in-frame clones only, not all of them. In the table there are some 200,000 clones, less than 95% of which are singletons. CDR1 and CDR2 from the germline V gene are MNHEY and SVGEGT. The ends were cut back, 6 bases at V and 4 bases at J, with 15 bases in the middle. The CDR3 extends over 14 amino acids. The sequence derives from an adult who received the MenACWY meningococcal vaccine as a control. This chain uses TRBV6-2 or TRBV6-3 with TRBJ1-2, with D unclear. The sample in question was peripheral blood, obtained 28 days after the second dose of the MenACWY control vaccine. Here the CDR3 DNA reads TGTGCCAGCAGCCCTGCTCAAAGTCCCTATGGCTACACCTTC. It is translated as CASSPAQSPYGYTF.